The rows below give T cell receptor beta chains drawn from one sample of a study of cytomegalovirus exposure and HLA in healthy donors. Generated by immunoSEQ multiplex PCR, the TCRdb table keeps only in-frame clones and is missing some. The repertoire includes 160,000 or so clones, 70% to 80% of them detected once, and about 4.5% sits in the top ten. The source material was PBMCs. The origin of the receptors is a middle-aged man in good health and CMV-seronegative. Both conserved end residues are trimmed from each CDR3. The listing skips clone size in some rows; elsewhere it reads once, few, many or a size class.

V | size | CDR3
TRBV19 | NA | ASTLGETQY
TRBV4-3 | NA | ASRGGSVNTEAF
TRBV19 | few | ASRDRSSYNSPLH
TRBV4-1 | NA | ASSLATGRTNEKLF
TRBV19 | NA | ASKKRTGVDTQY
TRBV2 | NA | ASRREGAGTGELF
TRBV7-3 | once | ASRPGAGNTIY
TRBV15 | NA | ATSRGASPTGELF
TRBV2 | NA | ASSGTGGGNTEAF
TRBV6-5 | NA | ASSSAGGADTQY
TRBV4-1 | NA | ASSRLALGTGELF
TRBV10-2 | NA | ASTQSGGGQF
TRBV7-8 | NA | ASSLGTGDEKLF
TRBV15 | few | ATSRDLAGGPTNEQF
TRBV18 | NA | ASSPRTGELF
TRBV6-5 | NA | ASSKRQGVYGYT
TRBV5-8 | NA | ASSFGGEAF
TRBV5-5 | once | ASSRAGQAYEQY
TRBV4-1 | NA | ASSQVPGRTTYEQY
TRBV7-6 | NA | ASSHSSGEAF
TRBV6-5 | NA | ASSSESPPYNEQF
TRBV29-1 | NA | SAERGTGDTQY
TRBV11-3 | once | ASSRSTGDEQF
TRBV6-1 | NA | ASSEGRPLSGNTIY
TRBV6-5 | NA | ASNSRVPDEQY
TRBV5-4 | NA | ASSVGGQTTDTQY
TRBV30 | NA | AWSVKGADGYT
TRBV6-5 | NA | ASSYGRTQY
TRBV6-5 | NA | ASSLTGVPYEQY
TRBV30 | NA | AWSFWGTRSNTEAF
TRBV7-9 | NA | ASSSPAGRGSGYT
TRBV5-6 | NA | ASSGTGVGETQY
TRBV15 | NA | ATSRGNEGSQY
TRBV6-5 | NA | ASSPSGGAFETQY
TRBV11-2 | once | ASSLVRADTQY
TRBV7-3 | NA | ASSRQRGTEAF
TRBV4-1 | NA | ASSYVAGGLTDTQY
TRBV9 | once | ASSDGGGKQETQY
TRBV19 | NA | ASSNHRGKTQY
TRBV5-6 | NA | ASSLSSSNYEQY
TRBV7-2 | NA | ASSLSAGGIRRYEQY
TRBV19 | NA | ASSSRDRGHYGYT
TRBV27 | NA | ASSDWTGNGYT
TRBV5-6 | NA | ASRGTGRVTEAF
TRBV2 | NA | ASIGVNQETQY